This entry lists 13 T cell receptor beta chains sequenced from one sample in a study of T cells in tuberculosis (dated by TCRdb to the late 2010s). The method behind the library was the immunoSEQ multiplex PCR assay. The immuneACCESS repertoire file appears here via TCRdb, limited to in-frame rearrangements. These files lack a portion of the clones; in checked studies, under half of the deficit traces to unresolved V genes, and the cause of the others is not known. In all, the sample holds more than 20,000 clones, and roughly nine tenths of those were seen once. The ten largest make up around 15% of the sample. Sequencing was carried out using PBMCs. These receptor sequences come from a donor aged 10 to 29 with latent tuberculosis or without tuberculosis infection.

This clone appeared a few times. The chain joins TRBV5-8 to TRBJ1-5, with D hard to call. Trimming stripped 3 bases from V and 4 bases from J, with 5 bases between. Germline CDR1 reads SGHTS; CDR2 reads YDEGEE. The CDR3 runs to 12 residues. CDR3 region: CASSWPNQPQHF. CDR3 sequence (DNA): TGTGCCAGCAGCTGGCCGAATCAGCCCCAGCATTTT.

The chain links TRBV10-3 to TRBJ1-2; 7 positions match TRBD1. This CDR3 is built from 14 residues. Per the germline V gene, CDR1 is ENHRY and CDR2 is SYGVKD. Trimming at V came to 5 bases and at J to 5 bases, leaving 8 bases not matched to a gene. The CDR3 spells CAISHLTGLYGYTF. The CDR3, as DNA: TGTGCCATCAGTCATCTGACAGGGCTTTATGGCTACACCTTC.

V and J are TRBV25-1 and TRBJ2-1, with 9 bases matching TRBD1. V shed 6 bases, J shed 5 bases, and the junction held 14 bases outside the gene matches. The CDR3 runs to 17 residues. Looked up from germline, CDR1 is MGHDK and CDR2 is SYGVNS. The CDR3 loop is CASSRTRGTGMNNEQFF. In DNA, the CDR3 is TGTGCCAGCAGCCGGACTCGCGGGACAGGGATGAACAATGAGCAGTTCTTC.

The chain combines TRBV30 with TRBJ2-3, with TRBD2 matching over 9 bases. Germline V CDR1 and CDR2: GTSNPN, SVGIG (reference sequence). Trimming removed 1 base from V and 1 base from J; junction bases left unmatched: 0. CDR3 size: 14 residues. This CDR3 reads CAWSGGGGTDTQYF. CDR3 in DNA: TGTGCCTGGAGTGGCGGGGGGGGCACAGATACGCAGTATTTT. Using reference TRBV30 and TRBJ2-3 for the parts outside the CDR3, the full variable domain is SQTIHQWPATLVQPVGSPLSLECTVEGTSNPNLYWYRQAAGRGLQLLFYSVGIGQISSEVPQNLSASRPQDRQFILSSKKLLLSDSGFYLCAWSGGGGTDTQYFGPGTRLTVL.

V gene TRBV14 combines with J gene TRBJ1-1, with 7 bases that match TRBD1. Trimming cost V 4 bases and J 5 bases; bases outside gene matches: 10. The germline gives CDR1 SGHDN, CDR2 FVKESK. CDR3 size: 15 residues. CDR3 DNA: TGTGCCAGCAGCCCGTCTCGTACGACAGGGACTGAAGCTTTCTTT. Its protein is CASSPSRTTGTEAFF.

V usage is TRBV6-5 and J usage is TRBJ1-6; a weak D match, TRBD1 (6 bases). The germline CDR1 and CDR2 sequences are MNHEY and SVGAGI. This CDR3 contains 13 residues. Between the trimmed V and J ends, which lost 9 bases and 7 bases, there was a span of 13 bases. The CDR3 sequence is CASRQARNSPLHF. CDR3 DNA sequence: TGTGCCAGTAGACAGGCCCGAAATTCACCCCTCCACTTT.

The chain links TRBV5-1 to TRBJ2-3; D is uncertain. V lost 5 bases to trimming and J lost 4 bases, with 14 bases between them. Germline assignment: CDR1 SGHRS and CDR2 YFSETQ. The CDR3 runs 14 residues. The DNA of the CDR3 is TGCGCCAGCAGAGCCAGTACAGCTGCAGATACGCAGTATTTT. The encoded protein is CASRASTAADTQYF.

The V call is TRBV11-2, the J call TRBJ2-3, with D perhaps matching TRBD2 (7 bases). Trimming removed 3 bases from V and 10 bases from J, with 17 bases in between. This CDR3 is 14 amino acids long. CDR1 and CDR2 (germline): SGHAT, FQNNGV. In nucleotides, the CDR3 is TGTGCCAGCAGCTTTGGGGGGGGGCGTTATGCGCAGTATTTT. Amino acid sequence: CASSFGGGRYAQYF.

CDR3 DNA: TGTGCCAGTAGTCTGGGCCGTTCTAACACTGAAGCTTTCTTT. The encoded protein is CASSLGRSNTEAFF. The chain carries TRBV19 and TRBJ1-1; no firm D call. Germline CDR1 LNHDA, CDR2 SQIVND (reference sequence). Trimming pared 5 bases from V and 2 bases from J, leaving 12 bases between. CDR3 length: 14 residues.

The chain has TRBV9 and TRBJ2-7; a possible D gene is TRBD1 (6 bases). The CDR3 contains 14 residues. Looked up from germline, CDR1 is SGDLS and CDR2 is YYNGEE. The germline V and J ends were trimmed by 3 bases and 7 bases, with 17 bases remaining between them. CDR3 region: CASSAWDKSGEQYF. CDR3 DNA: TGTGCCAGCAGCGCCTGGGACAAATCGGGGGAGCAGTACTTC.

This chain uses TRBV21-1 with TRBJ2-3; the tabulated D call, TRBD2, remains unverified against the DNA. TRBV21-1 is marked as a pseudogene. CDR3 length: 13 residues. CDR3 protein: CATKRASPDTQYF. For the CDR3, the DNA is TGTGCCACCAAAAGAGCGAGCCCAGATACGCAGTATTTT.

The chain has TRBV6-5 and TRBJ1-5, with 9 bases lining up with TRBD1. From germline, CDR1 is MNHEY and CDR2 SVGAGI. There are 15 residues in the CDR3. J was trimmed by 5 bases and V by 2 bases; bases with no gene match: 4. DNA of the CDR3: TGTGCCAGCAGTTACGCCTGGACAGGGGATCAGCCCCAGCATTTT. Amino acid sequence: CASSYAWTGDQPQHF.

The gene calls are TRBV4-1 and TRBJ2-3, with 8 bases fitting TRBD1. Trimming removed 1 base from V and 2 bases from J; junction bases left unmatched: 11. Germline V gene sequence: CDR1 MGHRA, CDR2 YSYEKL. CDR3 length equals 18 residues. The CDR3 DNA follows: TGCGCCAGCAGCCAAGGTCCCCCGAGGCAGGGGGCCACAGATACGCAGTATTTT. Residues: CASSQGPPRQGATDTQYF.